Here is one TCR beta chain with its context. The CDR3 consists of 17 residues. The V end was cut by 10 bases, the J end by 0 bases, with 19 bases between. Looked up from germline, CDR1 is MDHEN and CDR2 is SYDVKM. The source of the sample is a study of OX40 agonist ivuxolimab in advanced cancers. Turning to the study itself: Aged about 23 to 80 with a mean of about 60 years, they were more than 80% male.

Autoimmune disease history or systemic immunosuppression led to patient exclusion. Method: immunoSEQ multiplex PCR; TCRdb's copy keeps in-frame clones and lacks some. This table holds 85,000 to 90,000 clones, around nine tenths found once. The clonotype comes from an adult with an advanced solid tumor such as melanoma, head and neck, liver or kidney cancer. This material consisted of CD4+ or CD8+ T cells sorted from blood, taken in a trial of the OX40 agonist ivuxolimab. The chain couples TRBV28 to TRBJ2-6; no firm D call. Here the CDR3 reads CAIPDGPTRSGANVLTF. The DNA for the CDR3 is TGTGCCATCCCTGACGGACCGACCCGCTCTGGGGCCAACGTCCTGACTTTC.